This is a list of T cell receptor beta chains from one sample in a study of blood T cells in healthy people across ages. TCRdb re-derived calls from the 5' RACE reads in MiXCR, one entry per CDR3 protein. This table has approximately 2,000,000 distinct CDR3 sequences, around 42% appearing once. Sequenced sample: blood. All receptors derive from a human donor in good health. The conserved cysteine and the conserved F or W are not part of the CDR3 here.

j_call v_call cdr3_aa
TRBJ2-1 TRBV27 ASTSVGAGDNEQF
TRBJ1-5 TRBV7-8 ASSRGQGGGNQPQH
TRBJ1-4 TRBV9 ASSVDNEKLF
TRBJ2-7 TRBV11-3 ASSRDRDQGQY
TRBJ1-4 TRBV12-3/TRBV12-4 ASSGDREGVKLF
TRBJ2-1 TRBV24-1 ATSDSFSKNYNEQF
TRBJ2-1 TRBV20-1 SAKALAGEQF
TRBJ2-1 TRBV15 RGDPERNNEQF
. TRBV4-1 ASCLGQGTPYEQY
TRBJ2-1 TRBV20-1 SPDRWGASYNEQF
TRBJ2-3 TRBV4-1 ASSLSRFVTQY
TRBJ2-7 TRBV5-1 ASRVELSSYEQY
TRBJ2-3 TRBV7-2 ASSDPPGVAITDTQY
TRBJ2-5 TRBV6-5 ASNIGNSQETQY
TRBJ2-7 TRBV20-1 SARFGGDEQY
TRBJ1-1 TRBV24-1 ATSDSSGTNTEAF
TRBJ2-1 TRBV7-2 ASSPEAGQRAYNEQF
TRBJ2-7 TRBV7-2 ASSLLGGFGEQY
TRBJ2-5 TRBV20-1 SARGPSGGSIIEETQY
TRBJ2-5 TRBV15 ATSRGSMGALETQY
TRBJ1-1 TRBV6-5 ASSYGASSTGAF
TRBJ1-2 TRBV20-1 SAGGMEAYSYGYT
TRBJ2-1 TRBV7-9 ASSWTGAENEQF
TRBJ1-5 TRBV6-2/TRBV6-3 ASVDRAVYSNQPQH
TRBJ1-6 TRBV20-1 SATGTDNSPLH
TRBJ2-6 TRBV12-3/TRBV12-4 ASSLGSLSGANVLT
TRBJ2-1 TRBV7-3 ASSLIGGDEQF
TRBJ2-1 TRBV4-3 ASSQEWGGYNEQF
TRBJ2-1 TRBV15 ATSYRDTNNEQF
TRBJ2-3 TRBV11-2 ASSLPQTGGTDTQY
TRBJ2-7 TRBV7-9 ASSRTSGVPYEQY
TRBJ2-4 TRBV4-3 ASSQGDGDGKNIQY
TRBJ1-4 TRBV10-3 AISAKGTDEKLF
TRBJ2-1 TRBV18 ASSPRQGISEQF
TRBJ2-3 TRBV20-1 SAKVSADTQY
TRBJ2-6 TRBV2 ASSDRDSLQGGANVLT
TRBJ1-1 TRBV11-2 ASKQTGAPEAF
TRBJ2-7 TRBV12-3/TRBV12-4 ASSFESRGYEQY
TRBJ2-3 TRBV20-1 SASDPSRSTDTQY
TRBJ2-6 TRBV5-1 ASSQNQIREHSSGANVLT
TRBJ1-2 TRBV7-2 AGSPGTAQGGYT
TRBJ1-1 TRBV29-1 SVEESGGRTEAF
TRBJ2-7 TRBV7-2 ASRPGQGSYEQY
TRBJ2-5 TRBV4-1 ASSRLGLEETQY
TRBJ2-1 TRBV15 ATSRETFGNEQF
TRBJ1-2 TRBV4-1 ASSGEAQMSYT
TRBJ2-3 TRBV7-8 ASTLGRGGTDTQY
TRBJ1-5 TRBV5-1 ASSLDQGDGQPQH
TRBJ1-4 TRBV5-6 ASSAAPQEINEKLF
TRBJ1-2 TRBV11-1 ASSRGTAGGYT
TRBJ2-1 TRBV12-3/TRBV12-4 ASSSQGTDRPSGEQF
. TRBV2 ASRAGQWSYEQY
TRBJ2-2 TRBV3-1 ASSQDLQTRELF
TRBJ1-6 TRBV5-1 ASSLETANNSPLH
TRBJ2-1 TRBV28 ASSARVHNEQF